The 26 T cell receptor beta chains reported below all come from one sample, sequenced in a study of cytomegalovirus exposure and HLA in healthy donors. 60 Vbeta and 13 Jbeta primers were used in PCR. Profiled with immunoSEQ multiplex PCR; TCRdb holds only in-frame clones, not every one. This sample carries 210,000 or so clones, approximately 80% of them seen once, and the ten largest clones take roughly 0.71%. The sample taken for sequencing was PBMCs. These receptor sequences come from a boy aged 2 to 10 in good health and CMV-seronegative.

On this clone itself: Relative to the germline gene, one junction end is altered; a read error may explain this. The chain joins TRBV7-9 to TRBJ1-3; TRBD1 might be the D (6 bases). Germline V gene data show CDR1 as SEHNR and CDR2 as FQNEAQ (reference sequence). The CDR3 runs 16 residues. Here the CDR3 DNA reads TGTTCCAGCAGCTTACGGGACAAAACTTCAGGAAACACCATATATTTT. Translated: CSSSLRDKTSGNTIYF.

The chain combines TRBV27 with TRBJ2-1, with 14 bases matching TRBD2. Looked up from germline, CDR1 is MNHEY and CDR2 is SMNVEV (reference sequence). The J segment lost 9 bases and the V segment lost 4 bases, leaving 11 bases of the junction unmatched. This CDR3 has 17 amino acids. The CDR3 DNA follows: TGTGCCAGCAGTTCCTCCCCATGGACTAGCGGGGGGTCTGAGCAGTTCTTC. Its translation: CASSSSPWTSGGSEQFF.

This rearrangement joins TRBV6-6 to TRBJ2-7, with 10 bases identical to TRBD2. From germline, CDR1 is MNHNY and CDR2 SVGAGI (reference sequence). The CDR3 covers 16 residues. Trimming removed 2 bases from V and 3 bases from J; junction bases left unmatched: 7. The CDR3 spells CASSYGLAGENYEQYF. CDR3 DNA: TGTGCCAGCAGTTACGGGCTAGCGGGGGAAAACTACGAGCAGTACTTC.

The chain is built from TRBV6-1 and TRBJ1-4; 7 nucleotides align to TRBD1. Germline-derived CDR1 and CDR2 are MNHNS and SASEGT. The CDR3 totals 15 residues. Losses at the gene ends were 0 bases for V and 6 bases for J; bases not matched to a gene: 4. CDR3 nucleotides: TGTGCCAGCAGTGAAGCGGAGACAGGGTATGAAAAACTGTTTTTT. It is translated as CASSEAETGYEKLFF.

The rearrangement links TRBV5-1 to TRBJ2-7, with D tentatively TRBD1 (6 bases). V lost 0 bases and J 4 bases, leaving 20 bases between the germline ends. Germline CDR1 and CDR2: SGHRS and YFSETQ. This CDR3 has 17 residues. CDR3 sequence: CASSLGSGTQGRYEQYF. The CDR3 bases are TGCGCCAGCAGCTTGGGTTCCGGGACCCAGGGGCGTTACGAGCAGTACTTC.

The chain carries TRBV30 and TRBJ2-7, with D maybe TRBD2 (5 bases). Trimming stripped 3 bases from V and 6 bases from J, with 18 bases between. Germline-derived CDR1 and CDR2 are GTSNPN and SVGIG (reference sequence). The CDR3 totals 14 residues. The CDR3 DNA sequence: TGTGCCTGGAGCCGGCGCAAACGGGATCCCGAGCAGTACTTC. It translates to CAWSRRKRDPEQYF. Based on the CDR3 plus reference TRBV30 and TRBJ2-7, the full variable domain is SQTIHQWPATLVQPVGSPLSLECTVEGTSNPNLYWYRQAAGRGLQLLFYSVGIGQISSEVPQNLSASRPQDRQFILSSKKLLLSDSGFYLCAWSRRKRDPEQYFGPGTRLTVT.

V gene TRBV7-9 combines with J gene TRBJ2-5; 7 bases align to TRBD1. Germline-derived CDR1 and CDR2 are SEHNR and FQNEAQ (reference sequence). The CDR3 runs 15 residues. V shed 1 base, J shed 1 base, and the junction held 3 bases outside the gene matches. The CDR3 region has the DNA TGTGCCAGCAGCTTAGTGGGACAGTCCCAAGAGACCCAGTACTTC. Translated: CASSLVGQSQETQYF.

The chain employs TRBV6-6 and TRBJ2-2, with D possibly matching TRBD1 (6 bases). Trimming took 6 bases from V and 1 from J, leaving 9 bases between them. This CDR3 comprises 14 residues. The germline gives CDR1 MNHNY, CDR2 SVGAGI (reference sequence). CDR3 sequence reads: CASRKGQNTGELFF. The CDR3 DNA is TGTGCCAGCAGAAAGGGACAGAACACCGGGGAGCTGTTTTTT.

This chain joins TRBV19 and TRBJ1-1; 8 bases agree with TRBD1. This CDR3 comprises 13 residues. J was trimmed by 4 bases and V by 4 bases; bases with no gene match: 2. The germline V gene encodes CDR1 LNHDA and CDR2 SQIVND (reference sequence). The CDR3 bases are TGTGCCAGTAGTACAGGGACAGGCACTGAAGCTTTCTTT. It is translated as CASSTGTGTEAFF.

V gene TRBV14 combines with J gene TRBJ2-7; 7 bases agree with TRBD1. CDR1 is SGHDN and CDR2 is FVKESK in the germline V gene. The length of the CDR3 is 13 residues. With V trimmed by 5 bases and J by 2 bases, 3 bases remained unmatched. CDR3 residues: CASSVTGTYEQYF. The CDR3 DNA is TGTGCCAGCAGCGTGACAGGGACCTACGAGCAGTACTTC.

The chain combines TRBV6-5 with TRBJ2-7; 10 bases fit TRBD2. CDR1 is MNHEY and CDR2 is SVGAGI in the germline V gene. The CDR3 is 15 amino acids. J was trimmed by 5 bases and V by 6 bases; bases with no gene match: 10. The CDR3 DNA sequence: TGTGCCAGCAGCCGTCTAGCGGGAGCGGTGCACGAGCAGTACTTC. Amino acid sequence: CASSRLAGAVHEQYF.

This clone occurred once. V and J are TRBV6-1 and TRBJ2-1; 9 positions match TRBD2. V shed 2 bases and J 6 bases; nucleotides not matched to a gene: 8. CDR3 length equals 16 residues. Per the germline V gene, CDR1 is MNHNS and CDR2 is SASEGT. CDR3 sequence (DNA): TGTGCCAGCAGTGAACTCTGGGCGGGAGGGAGCAATGAGCAGTTCTTC. This codes for CASSELWAGGSNEQFF.

V gene TRBV10-3 combines with J gene TRBJ2-7; a possible D gene is TRBD1 (6 bases). The germline V and J ends were trimmed by 6 bases and 0 bases, with 6 bases remaining between them. The CDR3 contains 12 residues. Per the germline V gene, CDR1 is ENHRY and CDR2 is SYGVKD. This chain's CDR3 is CAIRDSSYEQYF. In DNA, the CDR3 is TGTGCCATCAGGGACAGCTCCTACGAGCAGTACTTC.

The rearrangement uses TRBV12-5 and TRBJ1-2; TRBD1 might be the D (6 bases). V was clipped by 1 base and J by 8 bases, with 20 bases between them. The CDR3 length is 16 residues. From germline, CDR1 is LGHNT and CDR2 FRNRAP. The CDR3 sequence: CASGLGQEILIGGYTF. The DNA of the CDR3 is TGTGCTAGTGGTTTGGGACAGGAGATCTTGATAGGGGGCTACACCTTC.

This rearrangement joins TRBV6-5 to TRBJ1-1; no firm D call. The V gene lost 4 bases and the J gene lost 1 base, with 7 bases spanning the gap. The CDR3 totals 13 residues. Germline V gives CDR1 MNHEY, CDR2 SVGAGI. CDR3 protein: CASSSSANTEAFF. Written as DNA, the CDR3 is TGTGCCAGCAGTTCCTCAGCGAACACTGAAGCTTTCTTT.

The chain combines TRBV2 with TRBJ2-1, with D perhaps TRBD1 (6 bases). The CDR3 extends over 14 amino acids. Germline V lookup: CDR1 SNHLY, CDR2 FYNNEI. V was pared by 6 bases and J by 0 bases, with 9 bases between. The CDR3 DNA is TGTGCCAGCAGGGACAGCTTCTCCTACAATGAGCAGTTCTTC. Amino acids: CASRDSFSYNEQFF.

This clone was recorded a few times. J is TRBJ1-3 and V is TRBV5-6; no clear D. This CDR3 is 15 amino acids long. Germline loops: CDR1 SGHDT, CDR2 YYEEEE. Trimming cost V 4 bases and J 0 bases, with 11 bases left between them. In DNA, the CDR3 is TGTGCCAGCAGCCCCCTATTTGACTCTGGAAACACCATATATTTT. This encodes CASSPLFDSGNTIYF.

V is TRBV5-4 and J is TRBJ2-3; 12 bases map to TRBD2. V gave up 4 bases and J gave up 0 bases; unmatched junction bases: 3. The CDR3 consists of 16 residues. Germline lookup yields CDR1 SGHNT and CDR2 YYREEE (reference sequence). CDR3: CASSQGLAGSTDTQYF. In nucleotides, the CDR3 is TGTGCCAGCAGCCAAGGACTAGCGGGGAGCACAGATACGCAGTATTTT.

The chain employs TRBV29-1 and TRBJ2-1; 8 bases match TRBD1. The germline CDR1 and CDR2 sequences are SQVTM and ANQGSEA. The CDR3 is made up of 16 amino acids. V lost 1 base to trimming and J lost 0 bases; unmatched junction nucleotides: 5. The CDR3 spells CSVEAGTGSSYNEQFF. DNA for the CDR3: TGCAGCGTTGAAGCGGGGACAGGAAGCTCCTACAATGAGCAGTTCTTC.

The CDR3, as DNA: TGTGCCAGCAGCGCGACTAGCGGGGCTACTTACGAGCAGTACTTC. Translating it yields CASSATSGATYEQYF. The chain has TRBV9 and TRBJ2-7; TRBD2 matches at 11 bases. CDR3 length: 15 residues. Trimming took 3 bases from V and 4 from J; bases not matched to a gene: 6. In germline, CDR1 is SGDLS, CDR2 YYNGEE.

This chain joins TRBV7-9 and TRBJ1-4; TRBD1 might be the D (6 bases). V was clipped by 5 bases and J by 4 bases, with 11 bases between them. The CDR3 runs 14 residues. From germline, CDR1 is SEHNR and CDR2 FQNEAQ (reference sequence). The CDR3, as DNA: TGTGCCAGCAGCCCTAGGGGGAATAATGAAAAACTGTTTTTT. It specifies CASSPRGNNEKLFF.

The genes are TRBV27 and TRBJ1-1; TRBD1 matches 9 bases. With V trimmed by 7 bases and J by 10 bases, 7 bases remained unmatched. Per the germline V gene, CDR1 is MNHEY and CDR2 is SMNVEV (reference sequence). The CDR3 is made up of 12 amino acids. The chain's CDR3 is CASKVGTGRAFF. The CDR3 region has the DNA TGTGCCAGCAAGGTTGGGACAGGGCGAGCTTTCTTT.

The chain joins TRBV6-5 to TRBJ1-2, with TRBD1 as a possible D gene (5 bases). The CDR3 extends over 16 amino acids. The V end lost 2 bases, the J end lost 0 bases, and 13 bases lay between the germline ends. Germline V gives CDR1 MNHEY, CDR2 SVGAGI. CDR3 sequence reads: CASSYGHTPTNYGYTF. The CDR3, as DNA: TGTGCCAGCAGTTACGGACACACACCAACTAACTATGGCTACACCTTC.

This chain joins TRBV6-6 and TRBJ1-2, with D unresolved. V shed 7 bases and J shed 4 bases, with 13 bases lying between them. The CDR3 has 13 amino acids. The germline gives CDR1 MNHNY, CDR2 SVGAGI (reference sequence). The DNA for the CDR3 is TGTGCCAGCACCCAGGCCCCCGCCTATGGCTACACCTTC. Encoded protein: CASTQAPAYGYTF.

In its sample, this clone was seen a few times. This rearrangement joins TRBV6-6 to TRBJ1-2; D gene unclear. Germline V CDR1 and CDR2: MNHNY, SVGAGI (reference sequence). There are 12 residues in the CDR3. V was pared by 7 bases and J by 8 bases, with 14 bases between. The CDR3 nucleotides read TGTGCCAGCATGGGGAGGTCGGCCGGCTACACCTTC. Its protein product is CASMGRSAGYTF.

The chain combines TRBV9 with TRBJ2-1; unclear D gene. Trimming removed 0 bases from V and 9 bases from J, with 16 bases in between. Germline V gene data show CDR1 as SGDLS and CDR2 as YYNGEE. CDR3 length: 15 residues. CDR3 DNA: TGTGCCAGCAGCGTAGGAGATAGCCCCTGGCCTGAGCAGTTCTTC. Protein sequence: CASSVGDSPWPEQFF.